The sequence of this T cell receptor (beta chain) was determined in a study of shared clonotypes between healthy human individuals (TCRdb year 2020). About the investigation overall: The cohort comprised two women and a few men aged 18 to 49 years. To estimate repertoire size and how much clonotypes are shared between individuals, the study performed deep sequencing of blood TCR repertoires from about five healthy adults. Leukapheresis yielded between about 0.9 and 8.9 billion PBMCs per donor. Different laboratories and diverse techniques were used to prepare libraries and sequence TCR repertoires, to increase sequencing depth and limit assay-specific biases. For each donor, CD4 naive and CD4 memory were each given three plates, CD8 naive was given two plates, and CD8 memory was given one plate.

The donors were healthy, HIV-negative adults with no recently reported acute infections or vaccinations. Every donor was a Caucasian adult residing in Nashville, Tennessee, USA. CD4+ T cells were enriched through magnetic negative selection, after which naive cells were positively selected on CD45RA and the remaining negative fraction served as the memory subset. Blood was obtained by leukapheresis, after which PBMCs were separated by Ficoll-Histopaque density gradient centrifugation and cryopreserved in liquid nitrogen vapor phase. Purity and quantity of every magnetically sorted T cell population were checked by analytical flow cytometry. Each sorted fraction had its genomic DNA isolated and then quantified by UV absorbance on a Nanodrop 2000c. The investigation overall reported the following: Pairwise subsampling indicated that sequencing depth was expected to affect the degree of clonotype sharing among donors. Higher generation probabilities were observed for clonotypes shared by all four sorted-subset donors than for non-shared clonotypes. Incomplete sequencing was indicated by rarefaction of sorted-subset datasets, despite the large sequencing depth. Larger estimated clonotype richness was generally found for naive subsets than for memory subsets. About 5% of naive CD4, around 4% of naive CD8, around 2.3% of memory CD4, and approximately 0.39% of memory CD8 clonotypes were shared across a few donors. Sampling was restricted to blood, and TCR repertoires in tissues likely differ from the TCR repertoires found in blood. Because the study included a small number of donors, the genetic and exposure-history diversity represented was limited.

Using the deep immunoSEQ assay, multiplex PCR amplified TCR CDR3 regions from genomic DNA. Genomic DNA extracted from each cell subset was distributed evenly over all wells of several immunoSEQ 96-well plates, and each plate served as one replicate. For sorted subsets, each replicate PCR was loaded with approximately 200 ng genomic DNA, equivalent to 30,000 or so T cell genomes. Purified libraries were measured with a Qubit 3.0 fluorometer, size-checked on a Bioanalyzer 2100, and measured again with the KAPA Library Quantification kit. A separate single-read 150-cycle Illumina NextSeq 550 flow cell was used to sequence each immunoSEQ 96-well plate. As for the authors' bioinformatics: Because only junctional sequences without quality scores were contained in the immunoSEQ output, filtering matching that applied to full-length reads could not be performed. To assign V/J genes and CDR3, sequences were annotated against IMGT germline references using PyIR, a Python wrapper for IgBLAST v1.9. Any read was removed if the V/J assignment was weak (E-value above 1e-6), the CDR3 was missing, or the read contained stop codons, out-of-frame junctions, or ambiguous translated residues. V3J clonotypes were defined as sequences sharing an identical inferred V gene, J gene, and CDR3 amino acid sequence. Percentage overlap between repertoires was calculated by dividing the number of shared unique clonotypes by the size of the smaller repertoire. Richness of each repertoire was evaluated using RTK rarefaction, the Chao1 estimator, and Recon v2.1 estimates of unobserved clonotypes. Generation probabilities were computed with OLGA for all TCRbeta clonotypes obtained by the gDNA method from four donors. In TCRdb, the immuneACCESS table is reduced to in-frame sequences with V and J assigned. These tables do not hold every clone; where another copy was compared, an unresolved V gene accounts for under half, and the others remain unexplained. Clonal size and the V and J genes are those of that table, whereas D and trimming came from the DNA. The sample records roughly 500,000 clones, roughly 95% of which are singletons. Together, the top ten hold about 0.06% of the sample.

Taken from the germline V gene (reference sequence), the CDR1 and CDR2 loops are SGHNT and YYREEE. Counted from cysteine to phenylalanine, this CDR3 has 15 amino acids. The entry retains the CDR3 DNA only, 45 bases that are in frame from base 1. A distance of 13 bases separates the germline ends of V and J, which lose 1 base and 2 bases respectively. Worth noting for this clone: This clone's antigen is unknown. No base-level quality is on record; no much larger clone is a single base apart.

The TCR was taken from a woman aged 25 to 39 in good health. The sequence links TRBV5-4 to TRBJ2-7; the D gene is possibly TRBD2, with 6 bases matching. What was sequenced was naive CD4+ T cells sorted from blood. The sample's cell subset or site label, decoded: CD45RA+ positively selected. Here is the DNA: TGTGCCAGCAGCTTGATGTCAGCGGGTGCCTACGAGCAGTACTTC. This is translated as CASSLMSAGAYEQYF.